Included here is one T cell receptor beta chain sequence, with context. Its antigen is as yet unknown. This entry comes from a study of lymphopenia after photon versus proton radiotherapy. General observations from the study: Under photons, naive T cells and diversity fell while effector/memory populations rose.

Using immunoSEQ multiplex PCR, the repertoire was profiled, and TCRdb retains in-frame clones only, with some absent. Of some 41,000 clones in the sample, about 83% were seen once. Germline CDR1 SGHDT, CDR2 YYEEEE. This CDR3 contains 14 residues. The V end was cut by 2 bases, the J end by 1 base, with 6 bases between. The material was peripheral blood, obtained from a patient treated with photon-based radiotherapy. This sequence joins TRBV5-6 and TRBJ2-2; no reliable D call. The receptor's source is a middle-aged man with gastric cancer. CDR3 DNA sequence: TGTGCCAGCAGCTTTACGGGGAACACCGGGGAGCTGTTTTTT. Translated, it gives CASSFTGNTGELFF.